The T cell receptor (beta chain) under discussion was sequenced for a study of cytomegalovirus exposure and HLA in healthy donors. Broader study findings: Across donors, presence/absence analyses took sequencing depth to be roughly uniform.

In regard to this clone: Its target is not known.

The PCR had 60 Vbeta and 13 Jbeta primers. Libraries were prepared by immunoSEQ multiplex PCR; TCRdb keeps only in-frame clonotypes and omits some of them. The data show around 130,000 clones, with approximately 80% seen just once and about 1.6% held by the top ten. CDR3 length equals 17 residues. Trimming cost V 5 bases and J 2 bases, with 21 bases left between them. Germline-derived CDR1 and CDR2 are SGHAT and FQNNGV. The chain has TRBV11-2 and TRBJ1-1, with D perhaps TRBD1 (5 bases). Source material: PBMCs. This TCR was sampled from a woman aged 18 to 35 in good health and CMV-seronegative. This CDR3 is CASSLPGGGEGNTEAFF. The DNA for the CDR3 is TGTGCCAGCAGCCTGCCGGGAGGAGGGGAGGGCAACACTGAAGCTTTCTTT.